This TCR beta chain was recorded in a study of Ad26.COV2.S vaccination and SARS-CoV-2 variants. As for the study in general: Donor got 5x10^10 or 1x10^11 viral particles of Ad26.COV2.S. Study results and caveats: People who got the vaccine had more spike-specific TCR breadth than people who got placebo.

Repertoires were generated with immunoSEQ multiplex PCR, while TCRdb's copy carries only in-frame clones and drops some. The repertoire has 350,000 to 500,000 clones, about nine tenths of them found once; the top ten carry over 9%. This clone has only one observation. Its antigen is not known. Treatment defined: around 19 received Ad26.COV2.S at low or high dose, single or two shots; about 5 received placebo; per-sample allocation not given. Sampling occurred on day 63 after the first vaccine or placebo injection. Adults aged 18-55 years in Boston included the donor. Vaccination used an Ad26 vector expressing Wuhan-strain SARS-CoV-2 spike. Looked up from germline, CDR1 is SGHRS and CDR2 is YFSETQ. Trimming took off 3 bases at V and 1 base at J, with 10 bases between the two ends. The CDR3 is 14 residues long.

Material: peripheral blood, obtained in a trial of Ad26.COV2.S vaccine versus placebo. The chain is built from TRBV5-1 and TRBJ2-5; the D is unclear. The receptor's source is a person aged 18-65 years who received the Ad26.COV2.S COVID-19 vaccine or a placebo. The CDR3 DNA reads TGCGCCAGCAGCTCCCGAGTAGGCCAAGAGACCCAGTACTTC. It is translated as CASSSRVGQETQYF.